This TCR beta chain is from a study of cytomegalovirus exposure and HLA in healthy donors. Study results and caveats: As was reported, the classifier diagnosed cytomegalovirus status with high specificity and sensitivity. It was found in a later analysis that first-cohort TCR clusters tended to co-occur in the 90 to 150 validation repertoires.

The donors were members of the validation cohort comprising over a hundred subjects, separate from the approximately 670-subject first cohort. Clones were read by immunoSEQ multiplex PCR, and TCRdb kept only the in-frame ones, dropping some. Here the sample spans about 360,000 clones, around 86% being singletons. The CDR3 runs to 15 residues. Germline V gene data show CDR1 as SGHRS and CDR2 as YFSETQ. Trimming left V 1 base short and J 0 bases short, with 7 bases between. On this clone itself: What it binds is unknown.

The receptor's source is a woman between 18 and 29 years old in good health and CMV-seronegative. The source material was PBMCs. The chain has TRBV5-1 and TRBJ2-2; no firm D call. The CDR3 bases are TGCGCCAGCAGCTTGTCAGCGCCGAACACCGGGGAGCTGTTTTTT. This translates into CASSLSAPNTGELFF.